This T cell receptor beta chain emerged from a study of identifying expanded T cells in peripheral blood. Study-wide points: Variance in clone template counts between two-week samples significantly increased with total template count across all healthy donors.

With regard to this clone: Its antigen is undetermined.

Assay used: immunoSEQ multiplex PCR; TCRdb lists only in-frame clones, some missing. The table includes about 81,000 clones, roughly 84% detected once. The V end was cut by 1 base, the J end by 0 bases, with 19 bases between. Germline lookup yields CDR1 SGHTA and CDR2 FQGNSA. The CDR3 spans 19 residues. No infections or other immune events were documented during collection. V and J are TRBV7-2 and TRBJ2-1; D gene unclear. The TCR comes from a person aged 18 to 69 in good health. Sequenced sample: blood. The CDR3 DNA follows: TGTGCCAGCAGCTTAGGTGGCAGGTTGATTACGAGCTCCTACAATGAGCAGTTCTTC. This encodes CASSLGGRLITSSYNEQFF.